This entry lists 22 T cell receptor beta chains sequenced from one sample in a study of cytomegalovirus exposure and HLA in healthy donors. Sequenced by immunoSEQ multiplex PCR; TCRdb stores in-frame clones only, minus some. The repertoire holds about 250,000 clones, roughly 87% seen once, with approximately 12% in the top ten. Material for sequencing was PBMCs. All receptors come from a man between 18 and 29 years old in good health and CMV-seropositive.

This clone came up once. The chain employs TRBV9 and TRBJ2-1; the match to TRBD2 covers 14 bases. V gave up 0 bases and J gave up 7 bases; unmatched junction bases: 3. This CDR3 has 16 residues. Germline V gene lookup returns CDR1 SGDLS and CDR2 YYNGEE. The chain's CDR3 is CASSVAGTSGSNEQFF. The DNA of the CDR3 is TGTGCCAGCAGCGTAGCGGGGACTAGCGGGAGTAATGAGCAGTTCTTC.

The V call is TRBV5-6, the J call TRBJ2-5; the D gene is possibly TRBD2 (5 bases). The CDR3 loop spans 13 amino acids. Deletions cut 0 bases from V and 2 bases from J, with 5 bases between. Germline V gene sequence: CDR1 SGHDT, CDR2 YYEEEE. The CDR3 DNA reads TGTGCCAGCAGCTTGGGCGGGCAAGAGACCCAGTACTTC. This translates into CASSLGGQETQYF.

This clone was found once. The chain combines TRBV18 with TRBJ2-3, with 7 bases aligning to TRBD2. The V and J ends lost 6 bases and 0 bases, in that order; junction bases with no gene match: 6. The CDR3 runs to 15 residues. In germline, CDR1 is KGHSH, CDR2 LQKENI. This chain's CDR3 is CASSPTSDSTDTQYF. The CDR3 DNA follows: TGTGCCAGCTCTCCAACTAGCGATAGCACAGATACGCAGTATTTT.

The table lists this clone with a count of one. The chain joins TRBV6-1 to TRBJ1-1, with no clear D. Germline V lookup: CDR1 MNHNS, CDR2 SASEGT. The V end lost 3 bases, the J end lost 1 base, and 6 bases lay between the germline ends. CDR3 size: 13 residues. The CDR3, as DNA: TGTGCCAGCAGTGATCAGCCGAACACTGAAGCTTTCTTT. It specifies CASSDQPNTEAFF.

The rearrangement joins TRBV15 to TRBJ1-3; D not resolved. This CDR3 is 14 amino acids long. Germline V gives CDR1 LNHNV, CDR2 YYDKDF (reference sequence). V lost 0 bases and J lost 7, with 10 bases in between. CDR3 amino acids: CATSRDNTRNTIYF. As DNA, the CDR3 is TGTGCCACCAGCAGAGATAACACTCGGAACACCATATATTTT.

The chain recombines TRBV7-2 with TRBJ1-5, with TRBD1 matching over 7 bases. CDR3 length equals 14 residues. Germline CDR1 SGHTA, CDR2 FQGNSA. V trimming: 1 base; J trimming: 5 bases; junction bases outside the gene matches: 2. CDR3 loop: CASSLGDSYQPQHF. DNA of the CDR3: TGTGCCAGCAGCTTAGGGGACAGTTATCAGCCCCAGCATTTT.

The chain combines TRBV5-6 with TRBJ2-1; no firm D call. The germline gives CDR1 SGHDT, CDR2 YYEEEE. With 0 bases removed from V and 8 bases from J, the gap between germline ends came to 3 bases. This CDR3 spans 11 amino acids. Here the CDR3 reads CASSLEDEQFF. CDR3 nucleotides: TGTGCCAGCAGCTTGGAGGATGAGCAGTTCTTC.

This chain connects TRBV11-2 to TRBJ2-3, with 10 nucleotides matching TRBD2. The trim removed 5 bases at V and 2 bases at J, leaving 4 bases unmatched. This CDR3 has 15 amino acids. Germline loops: CDR1 SGHAT, CDR2 FQNNGV. CDR3 coding DNA: TGTGCCAGCAGCCGACTAGCGGGTCCCACAGATACGCAGTATTTT. Its protein product is CASSRLAGPTDTQYF.

The genes are TRBV27 and TRBJ1-5; D might be TRBD1 (5 bases). Germline V gives CDR1 MNHEY, CDR2 SMNVEV (reference sequence). The CDR3 has 13 amino acids. Trimming shortened V by 4 bases and J by 5 bases, and 9 bases separated the two germline ends. In DNA form, the CDR3 reads TGTGCCAGCAGTTGGGACGGACATCAGCCCCAGCATTTT. This sequence encodes CASSWDGHQPQHF.

The chain combines TRBV5-1 with TRBJ1-4; 7 bases are a match to TRBD1. This CDR3 is 15 amino acids long. V was clipped by 4 bases and J by 5 bases; unmatched bases: 8. Looked up from germline, CDR1 is SGHRS and CDR2 is YFSETQ. The CDR3 DNA follows: TGCGCCAGCAGCGGAACCGGGACAGTAAATGAAAAACTGTTTTTT. The encoded protein is CASSGTGTVNEKLFF.

V and J are TRBV5-1 and TRBJ2-7; TRBD1 matches at 8 bases. This CDR3 region has 13 residues. Germline values: CDR1 SGHRS, CDR2 YFSETQ. Trimming cost V 4 bases and J 5 bases; bases outside gene matches: 5. The DNA of the CDR3 is TGCGCCAGCAGCCGGCAACAGGGGGACGAGCAGTACTTC. It is translated as CASSRQQGDEQYF.

V is TRBV28 and J is TRBJ1-2; D not resolved. Germline assignment: CDR1 MDHEN and CDR2 SYDVKM. This CDR3 region has 14 residues. V lost 2 bases and J 0 bases, leaving 7 bases between the germline ends. The CDR3 region has the DNA TGTGCCAGCAGTTTACCACCCACTAACTATGGCTACACCTTC. Translation: CASSLPPTNYGYTF.

The V and J genes are TRBV18 and TRBJ1-4, with 7 bases lining up with TRBD1. The CDR3 loop spans 15 amino acids. Trimming removed 0 bases from V and 3 bases from J; junction bases left unmatched: 1. Germline V gene data show CDR1 as KGHSH and CDR2 as LQKENI. CDR3: CASSPPQGANEKLFF. The CDR3 nucleotides read TGTGCCAGCTCACCACCTCAGGGGGCTAATGAAAAACTGTTTTTT.

Comments on this clone: The same CDR3 also results from other DNA sequences found in this sample. This chain joins TRBV5-1 and TRBJ2-5; D assignment may be TRBD1 or TRBD2 (5 bases each). Trimming cost V 4 bases and J 1 base, with 11 bases left between them. Per germline, CDR1 SGHRS and CDR2 YFSETQ. The CDR3 contains 14 residues. Here the CDR3 reads CASSLGTVQETQYF. The DNA of the CDR3 is TGCGCCAGCAGCCTAGGGACGGTCCAAGAGACCCAGTACTTC.

The chain combines TRBV5-6 with TRBJ1-5, with a weak D call TRBD1 (6 bases). This CDR3 comprises 14 residues. V was shortened by 2 bases and J by 7 bases, with 13 bases between the two germline ends. Germline CDR1 SGHDT, CDR2 YYEEEE. CDR3 in DNA: TGTGCCAGCAGCTTTTGGGACATGGGACAGCCCCAGCATTTT. Translation gives CASSFWDMGQPQHF.

The genes are TRBV4-3 and TRBJ2-1; weak D call: TRBD2 (6 bases). CDR1 is LGHNA and CDR2 is YSLEER in the germline V gene. Trimming shortened V by 0 bases and J by 10 bases, and 10 bases separated the two germline ends. CDR3 length: 13 residues. CDR3 amino acids: CASSQDLAPEQFF. The CDR3 DNA is TGCGCCAGCAGCCAAGATCTAGCGCCAGAGCAGTTCTTC.

The rearrangement links TRBV15 to TRBJ2-7; D ambiguous. This CDR3 is 13 amino acids long. Germline V gene lookup returns CDR1 LNHNV and CDR2 YYDKDF (reference sequence). The V end lost 0 bases, the J end lost 6 bases, and 9 bases lay between the germline ends. The CDR3 bases are TGTGCCACCAGCAGAGAAAATGGGTTCGAGCAGTACTTC. Residues: CATSRENGFEQYF.

Here the CDR3 DNA reads TGCAGCGTTGAACATGGGGAAGATGAAAAACTGTTTTTT. Translated, it gives CSVEHGEDEKLFF. J is TRBJ1-4 and V is TRBV29-1, with unresolved D. The CDR3 totals 13 residues. Trimming removed 2 bases from V and 6 bases from J, with 10 bases in between. The germline V gene has CDR1 SQVTM and CDR2 ANQGSEA. Combining the CDR3 with reference TRBV29-1 and TRBJ1-4 gives the whole variable domain SAVISQKPSRDICQRGTSLTIQCQVDSQVTMMFWYRQQPGQSLTLIATANQGSEATYESGFVIDKFPISRPNLTFSTLTVSNMSPEDSSIYLCSVEHGEDEKLFFGSGTQLSVL.

V usage is TRBV27 and J usage is TRBJ2-1; 7 positions match TRBD2. Germline V lookup: CDR1 MNHEY, CDR2 SMNVEV (reference sequence). The CDR3 totals 16 residues. V was pared by 6 bases and J by 4 bases, with 12 bases of the junction left unmatched. Here the CDR3 reads CASSLVLAGGYNEQFF. CDR3 nucleotide sequence: TGTGCCAGCAGCTTGGTCTTAGCGGGCGGGTACAATGAGCAGTTCTTC.

This chain joins TRBV19 and TRBJ2-2, with a tentative D call TRBD1 (5 bases). The CDR3 runs 16 residues. Germline V gene lookup returns CDR1 LNHDA and CDR2 SQIVND (reference sequence). V was shortened by 8 bases and J by 1 base, with 17 bases between the two germline ends. The CDR3: CASRTLGTGNTGELFF. CDR3 coding DNA: TGTGCCAGTCGGACCCTTGGCACAGGGAACACCGGGGAGCTGTTTTTT.

The chain uses TRBV7-2 and TRBJ2-7; TRBD2 matches at 11 bases. V lost 5 bases, J lost 1 base, and 4 bases stayed unmatched. Germline V CDR1 and CDR2: SGHTA, FQGNSA. The CDR3 is 15 residues long. The CDR3 DNA is TGTGCCAGCAGCCCGCGACTAGCGGGGTCCTACGAGCAGTACTTC. It codes for CASSPRLAGSYEQYF.

This chain joins TRBV27 and TRBJ1-1, with D possibly matching TRBD1 (6 bases). The germline V and J ends were trimmed by 6 bases and 1 base, with 12 bases remaining between them. The CDR3 contains 14 residues. Per the germline V gene, CDR1 is MNHEY and CDR2 is SMNVEV (reference sequence). CDR3 DNA sequence: TGTGCCAGCAGGATCGGAGGGGGGAACACTGAAGCTTTCTTT. Its protein product is CASRIGGGNTEAFF.